These T cell receptor beta chains were read from a single sample in a study of CD8+CD57+ T cells in acquired aplastic anemia. In TCRdb, the reads were re-called with MiXCR into one record per CDR3 protein. Of a few hundred thousand distinct CDR3 sequences listed, 61% are singletons. The sample taken for sequencing was sorted CD4+, CD8+, or CD8+CD57+ T cells (not recorded which) from PBMCs. The origin of the receptors is a human donor in good health. Each CDR3 is given with its conserved first and last residue. D genes are given only for firm matches. Rows give clone size only sometimes, using once, few, many, or a class for an expanded clone.

TGTGCCAGCAGCGCGTCCGGACAGTACACTGAAGCTTTCTTT CASSASGQYTEAFF TRBJ1-1 . . TRBV9
TGTGCCAGCAGCTTAGGCCCGGGGCGTCGAGAGACCCAGTACTTC CASSLGPGRRETQYF TRBJ2-5 . . TRBV7-9
TGCGCCAGCAGCTTGGCCCAGGGGGGACGAAACTATGGCTACACCTTC CASSLAQGGRNYGYTF TRBJ1-2 . TRBD1 TRBV5-1
TGTGCCAGTAGCCCACAGGTTTACTCTGGAAACACCATATATTTT CASSPQVYSGNTIYF TRBJ1-3 many . TRBV19
TGTGCCAGCAGTGACTCGGGACGGATTAATTCACCCCTCCACTTT CASSDSGRINSPLHF TRBJ1-6 many . TRBV6-4
TGTGCCACCAGTGACCTGAGCAATGAGCAGTTCTTC CATSDLSNEQFF TRBJ2-1 . . TRBV24-1
TGTGCCAGCAGTCCAGGGACGGTGAACACTGAAGCTTTCTTT CASSPGTVNTEAFF TRBJ1-1 many . TRBV19
TGTGCCAGCAGCGATGGGACAGCTAATTACGAGCAGTACTTC CASSDGTANYEQYF TRBJ2-7 . TRBD1 TRBV9
TGTGCCACCCAACGGGGGCCGAGCACAGATACGCAGTATTTT CATQRGPSTDTQYF TRBJ2-3 . . TRBV24-1
TGTGCCAGCAGCCAAGTAACAGGGAGCAATTCACCCCTCCACTTT CASSQVTGSNSPLHF TRBJ1-6 . . TRBV14
TGTGCCAGCAGCTTAGGGGGGGGTGGGGGTGAGCAGTTCTTC CASSLGGGGGEQFF TRBJ2-1 . TRBD2 TRBV7-2
TGCAGTGCTAGAGAGGAGACTAGCCCATTCTACGAGCAGTACTTC CSAREETSPFYEQYF TRBJ2-7 many TRBD2 TRBV20-1
TGTGCCACCAGCAGAGCTGGAAACACCATATATTTT CATSRAGNTIYF TRBJ1-3 . . TRBV15
TGCAGTGCTAAGGTCCGGGACAGCCACTACAATGAGCAGTTCTTC CSAKVRDSHYNEQFF TRBJ2-1 . TRBD1 TRBV20-1
. CSADTSYEQYFGPDTGELFF TRBJ2-2 . . TRBV29-1
TGTGCCAGCAGCCTGTGGGGGGGGGGGACCTACAATGAGCAGTTCTTC CASSLWGGGTYNEQFF TRBJ2-1 many TRBD2 TRBV9
TGCGCCAGCAGCTTGGTGGCCAAAGGACAGGAACTCTATGGCTACACCTTC CASSLVAKGQELYGYTF TRBJ1-2 . TRBD1 TRBV5-1
TGTGCCAGTTGGGGTAAATACGGGGAACCCCAGCATTTT CASWGKYGEPQHF TRBJ1-5 many . TRBV12-3/TRBV12-4
TGCAGCGTTCTTCGGGGACTAGCGGGAGCCGAGCAGTACTTC CSVLRGLAGAEQYF TRBJ2-7 . TRBD2 TRBV29-1
TGTGCCAGTAGTACCCCAGAGAATTCCTACAATGAGCAGTTCTTC CASSTPENSYNEQFF TRBJ2-1 many . TRBV19
TGCAGTGCTAGAGTGCTCGATGAGCAGTTCTTC CSARVLDEQFF TRBJ2-1 . . TRBV20-1
TGCAGTGCTACCGACATGGACAGGGGGAACACGTACGAGCAGTACTTC CSATDMDRGNTYEQYF TRBJ2-7 . TRBD1 TRBV20-1
TGCAGTGCTCGGGGCCGTGACCAAGAGACCCAGTACTTC CSARGRDQETQYF TRBJ2-5 . . TRBV20-1
TGCAGTGCGTATCGGGACGGGGAGAACACTGAAGCTTTCTTT CSAYRDGENTEAFF TRBJ1-1 few . TRBV20-1
TGCAGTGCGTGGACTAGCGGGGGGTACAATGAGCAGTATTTT CSAWTSGGYNEQYF TRBJ2-3 . TRBD2 TRBV20-1
TGTGCCAGTAGTACCCGGACAGGGGCCGCCCATTATGGCTACACCTTC CASSTRTGAAHYGYTF TRBJ1-2 . TRBD1 TRBV19
TGCAGTGCTAGGGAGACAGTGAACACTGAAGCTTTCTTT CSARETVNTEAFF TRBJ1-1 . . TRBV20-1
TGCAGCGCCGGGACAGGGTTACGGGGAAACACCATATATTTT CSAGTGLRGNTIYF TRBJ1-3 . TRBD1 TRBV29-1
TGTGCCACCAGCAGAGAAGGGTATTCACCCCTCCACTTT CATSREGYSPLHF TRBJ1-6 . . TRBV15
TGCAGTGCTAGAGCGGGCGTGGGGGCTGAAGCTTTCTTT CSARAGVGAEAFF TRBJ1-1 . . TRBV20-1
TGTGCCAGCAAAGCGGGAGGTGAGGAGCCCCAGCATTTT CASKAGGEEPQHF TRBJ1-5 many . TRBV6-5
TGTGCCAGCGTAGGACTAGCGGGAAACACCGGGGAGCTGTTTTTT CASVGLAGNTGELFF TRBJ2-2 . TRBD2 TRBV7-9
TGTGCCAGCAGCCCCCTAGCGCCCCAGCAGTTCTTC CASSPLAPQQFF TRBJ2-1 many . TRBV9
TGTGCCAGCAGCTTAGGACCGGGGGAAGGAAACACTGAAGCTTTCTTT CASSLGPGEGNTEAFF TRBJ1-1 . . TRBV7-2
TGCGCCAGCAGCTTGGGACTAGCGGGCATTTACGAGCAGTACTTC CASSLGLAGIYEQYF TRBJ2-7 . TRBD2 TRBV5-1
TGTGCCACCAGCCTAGGCTACGAGCGGTACTTC CATSLGYERYF TRBJ2-7 . . TRBV15
TGTGCCAGCAGTCTGACTCCCTCTGGGGCCAACGTCCTGACTTTC CASSLTPSGANVLTF TRBJ2-6 few . TRBV27
TGTGCCACCAGTGATCCCTCATCAGATACGCAGTATTTT CATSDPSSDTQYF TRBJ2-3 . . TRBV24-1
TGTGCCAGCAGCTTAGCCCCTGCGGGCGGAGGGGAAGAGACCCAGTACTTC CASSLAPAGGGEETQYF TRBJ2-5 few . TRBV7-3
TGTGCCAGTGCATCGGACAGCTCCTACGAGCAGTACTTC CASASDSSYEQYF TRBJ2-7 few . TRBV19
TGTGCCAGCAGCAGGACTAGCGGGGTTGGGAATGAGCAGTTCTTC CASSRTSGVGNEQFF TRBJ2-1 . TRBD2 TRBV9
TGCAGTGCTAGAGATCCGGGACAGGGACCGTCCCAGCATTTT CSARDPGQGPSQHF TRBJ1-5 . TRBD1 TRBV20-1
TGTGCCAGCAGCTCCCTTGATGGCTATGGCTACACCTTC CASSSLDGYGYTF TRBJ1-2 . . TRBV12-3/TRBV12-4
TGTGCCAGCAGCGAAGGTAGCGGGGATTTCTTC CASSEGSGDFF TRBJ2-1 once TRBD2 TRBV7-3
TGTGCCAGCAGCGTGACGACCGGGGCCTCCCCAGATACGCAGTATTTT CASSVTTGASPDTQYF TRBJ2-3 . . TRBV9
TGTGCCAGTCGCCAACAGGGCATGGGCACAGATACGCAGTATTTT CASRQQGMGTDTQYF TRBJ2-3 . . TRBV19
TGTGCCGACAGGGGCCCCCTCGGTGGCTACACCTTC CADRGPLGGYTF TRBJ1-2 many TRBD1 TRBV5-8
TGTGCCAGCAGCCAAGATTTGGGACAGGACTCTACTAACTATGGCTACACCTTC CASSQDLGQDSTNYGYTF TRBJ1-2 . TRBD1 TRBV7-8
TGTGCCAGCAGCTTAGGGTCTGCCCCGGTCGGAGCTTTCTTT CASSLGSAPVGAFF TRBJ1-1 few . TRBV7-9
TGCGCCAGCAGCCAGGGACTAGCGGGATGCTCCTACGAGCAGTACTTC CASSQGLAGCSYEQYF TRBJ2-7 . TRBD2 TRBV5-1
TGCGCCAGCAGGACGACAAAGGCGGGCGGGGAGCTGTTTTTT CASRTTKAGGELFF TRBJ2-2 . . TRBV10-1
TGTGCCAGCAGAGAGACAGGGGCGTCGGGGGAGCAGTACTTC CASRETGASGEQYF TRBJ2-7 many TRBD1 TRBV27
TGCGCCAGCAGCCCCACTAGCGGGCCGAGGTTGGATACGCAGTATTTT CASSPTSGPRLDTQYF TRBJ2-3 . TRBD2 TRBV5-1
TGTGCCAGCAGCTTAAATCTCCAGGGGGAGGGCTACACCTTC CASSLNLQGEGYTF TRBJ1-2 . TRBD1 TRBV7-9
TGTGCCAGCAGCCAAGTTGTAGGTCGAGAGGACGCCGGAGCCTATGGCTACACCTTC CASSQVVGREDAGAYGYTF TRBJ1-2 . . TRBV3-1
TGTGCCAGCAGTGAAGCAGGTGGTTGGGGAGGGGGCGAACGTGCAGATACGCAGTATTTT CASSEAGGWGGGERADTQYF TRBJ2-3 many . TRBV2
TGTGCCAGCAGTGGGACTAGCGGGGCAAGCACAGATACGCAGTATTTT CASSGTSGASTDTQYF TRBJ2-3 many TRBD2 TRBV12-3/TRBV12-4
TGTGCCAGCAGTAAATACGACGCGGACTCTCTCCTCTGGGACGAGCAGCACTTC CASSKYDADSLLWDEQHF TRBJ2-7 . . TRBV6-2/TRBV6-3
TGTGCCACCACTGTAAGGGGGTACACCGGGGAGCTGTTTTTT CATTVRGYTGELFF TRBJ2-2 . . TRBV7-8
TGTGCCATCGGTGGAGGGGGCGGGCGCATTTATGGCTACACCTTC CAIGGGGGRIYGYTF TRBJ1-2 few TRBD1 TRBV10-3